This TCR beta chain comes out of a study of blood T cell repertoires in COVID-19. Study background: PBMCs, B-cell-depleted T cells, or T cells were the source of the cDNA or gDNA that made up the material.

This clone occurred a few times. Cohorts were based on clinical histories the participants reported. Symptom resolution, clearance, or two negative PCRs marked the recovered donors of Cohort 3. V lost 2 bases and J lost 4; bases outside the gene matches: 3. The germline V gene has CDR1 SEHNR and CDR2 FQNEAQ (reference sequence). This CDR3 has 14 residues. Profiling relied on immunoSEQ multiplex PCR, and the TCRdb table lists in-frame clones only, not all of them. Of 250,000 to 400,000 clones in the sample, around 90% were seen once. This chain links TRBV7-9 with TRBJ2-7, with 9 bases lining up with TRBD1. The sequencing input was PBMCs or T cells enriched from blood (not recorded which). This TCR came from a man aged 55-75 years who had recovered from COVID-19. The CDR3 nucleotides are TGTGCCAGCAGCTTACTCGGGACAGGGTACGAGCAGTACTTC. Amino acid sequence: CASSLLGTGYEQYF. The variable domain in full, completed from reference TRBV7-9 and TRBJ2-7, reads DTGVSQNPRHKITKRGQNVTFRCDPISEHNRLYWYRQTLGQGPEFLTYFQNEAQLEKSRLLSDRFSAERPKGSFSTLEIQRTEQGDSAMYLCASSLLGTGYEQYFGPGTRLTVT.